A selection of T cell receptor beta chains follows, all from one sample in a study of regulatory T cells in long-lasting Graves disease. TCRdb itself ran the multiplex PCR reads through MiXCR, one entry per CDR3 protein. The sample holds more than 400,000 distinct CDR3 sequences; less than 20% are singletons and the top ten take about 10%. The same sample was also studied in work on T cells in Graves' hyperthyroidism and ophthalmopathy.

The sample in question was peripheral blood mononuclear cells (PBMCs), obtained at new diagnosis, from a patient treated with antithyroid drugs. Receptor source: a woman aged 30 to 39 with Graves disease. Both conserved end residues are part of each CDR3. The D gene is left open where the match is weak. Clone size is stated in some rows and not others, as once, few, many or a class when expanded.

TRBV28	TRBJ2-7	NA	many	TGTGCCAGCGGGGACCGCGCCTACGAGCAGTACTTC	CASGDRAYEQYF
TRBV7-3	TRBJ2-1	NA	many	TGTGCCAGCAGCGTTGTAGGACGGGTAGCAAATGAGCAGTTCTTC	CASSVVGRVANEQFF
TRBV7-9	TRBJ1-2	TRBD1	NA	TGTGCCAGCAGCTACGGACAGGGATTTTATGGCTACACCTTC	CASSYGQGFYGYTF
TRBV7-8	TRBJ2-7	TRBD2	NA	TGTGCCAGCAGCGCGCCCGGGACTAGCGGCGAGCAGTACTTC	CASSAPGTSGEQYF
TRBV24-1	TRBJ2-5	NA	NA	TGTGCCACCAGTGATTTGGGCAGTGGGGAGACCCAGTACTTC	CATSDLGSGETQYF
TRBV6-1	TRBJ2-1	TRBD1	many	TGTGCCAGCAGTCCCGACAGGGGGGGTGAGCAGTTCTTC	CASSPDRGGEQFF
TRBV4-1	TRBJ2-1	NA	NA	TGCGCCAGCAGCCAAGCCCCTCGGCCGCGGGGAGCCTACAATGAGCAGTTCTTC	CASSQAPRPRGAYNEQFF
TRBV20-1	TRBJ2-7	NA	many	TGCAGTGCTTTATCCGCCAGGGGAGTGACCTACGAGCAGTACTTC	CSALSARGVTYEQYF
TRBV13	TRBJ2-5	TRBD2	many	TGTGCCAGCAGTTCCCTGACTAGCGGGAGGGCCGGTGAGACCCAGTACTTC	CASSSLTSGRAGETQYF
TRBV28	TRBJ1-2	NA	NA	TGTGCCAGCAGTTTACCAGGGGACTATGGCTACACCTTC	CASSLPGDYGYTF
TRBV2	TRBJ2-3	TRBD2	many	TGTGCCAGCAGTGCATCCGGGACTAGCGGGAGGTTGGATACGCAGTATTTT	CASSASGTSGRLDTQYF
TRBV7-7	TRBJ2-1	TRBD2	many	TGTGCTAGCAGCTTAGTTGCGGGAGAGGGTGAGCAGTTCTTC	CASSLVAGEGEQFF
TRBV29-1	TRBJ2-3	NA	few	TGCAGCGTTGGGTCAGATACGCAGTATTTT	CSVGSDTQYF
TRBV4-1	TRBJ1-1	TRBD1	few	TGCGCCAGCAGCCAAGATCTCAAGGGGGCCATGGGCAGGGCGTCGCCTGAAGCTTTCTTT	CASSQDLKGAMGRASPEAFF
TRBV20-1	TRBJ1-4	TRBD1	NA	TGCAGTGCCCCCGAAGCGGGACAGGGTATAACTAATGAAAAACTGTTTTTT	CSAPEAGQGITNEKLFF
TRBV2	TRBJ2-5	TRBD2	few	TGTGCCAGCACCTACGGACTAGCGGGAGCGAGAGGGGCGGGGTGGGAGACCCAGTACTTC	CASTYGLAGARGAGWETQYF
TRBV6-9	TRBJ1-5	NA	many	TGTGCCAGCAGTTACCAGGGTAGGAGTCAGCCCCAGCATTTT	CASSYQGRSQPQHF
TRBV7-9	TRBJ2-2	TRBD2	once	TGTGCCAGCAGCTTGACTAGCGGCTACACCGGGGAGCTGTTTTTT	CASSLTSGYTGELFF
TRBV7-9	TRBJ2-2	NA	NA	TGTGCCAGCAGACCCCGTGTTTTGGGGCTGGTCGGGGAGCTGTTTTTT	CASRPRVLGLVGELFF
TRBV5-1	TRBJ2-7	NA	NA	TGCGCCAGCAGCTTGTCCCCTTGGAGTTACGAGCAGTACTTC	CASSLSPWSYEQYF
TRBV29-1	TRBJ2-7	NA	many	TGCAGCGTGACGGACAGCCCGGGAGACGAGCAGTACTTC	CSVTDSPGDEQYF
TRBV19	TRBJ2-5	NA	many	TGTGCCAGTAGTGACGGCCCGGCGGGAGAGACCCAGTACTTC	CASSDGPAGETQYF
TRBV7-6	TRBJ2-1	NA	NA	TGTGCCAGCAGCATCAAGGCGGGGAGCTCCTACAATGAGCAGTTCTTC	CASSIKAGSSYNEQFF
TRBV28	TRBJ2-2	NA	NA	TGTGCCAGCAGTTTCTGGGTCGGGGAGCTGTTTTTT	CASSFWVGELFF
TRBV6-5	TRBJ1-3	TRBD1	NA	TGTGCCAGCAGTTCCTACCCCAGGCGGCCGGGACAGCGAAACACCATATATTTT	CASSSYPRRPGQRNTIYF
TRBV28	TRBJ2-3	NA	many	TGTGCCAGCAGTTTATCCCCCGGGGTTGATGGCACAGATACGCAGTATTTT	CASSLSPGVDGTDTQYF
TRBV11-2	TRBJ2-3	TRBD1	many	TGTGCCAGCAGCACGCGGACAGGGGATAGCACAGATACGCAGTATTTT	CASSTRTGDSTDTQYF
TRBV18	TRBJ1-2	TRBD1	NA	TGTGCCAGCTCACCACGGACAGGGGGTCTTGGCTACACCTTC	CASSPRTGGLGYTF
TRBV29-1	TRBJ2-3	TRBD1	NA	TGCAGCGTTGGACAGGGAACAGATACGCAGTATTTT	CSVGQGTDTQYF
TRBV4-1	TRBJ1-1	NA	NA	TGCGCCAGCAGCCCCCAGCACGGGTTGGTTAACACTGAAGCTTTCTTT	CASSPQHGLVNTEAFF
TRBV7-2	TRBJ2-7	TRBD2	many	TGTGCCAGCAGCTTAGAGGTTAGCGGGAGGCTCCAGTACTTC	CASSLEVSGRLQYF
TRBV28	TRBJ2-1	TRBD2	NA	TGTGCCAGCAGTTTATTTGTGACTAGCGGGGGAAGCTCCTACAATGAGCAGTTCTTC	CASSLFVTSGGSSYNEQFF
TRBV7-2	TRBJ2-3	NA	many	TGTGCCAGCAGCCGACTCCTCATAAGCACAGATACGCAGTATTTT	CASSRLLISTDTQYF
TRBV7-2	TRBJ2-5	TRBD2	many	TGTGCCAGCAGCCCGCAATGGGGGGGTAAAGAGACCCAGTACTTC	CASSPQWGGKETQYF
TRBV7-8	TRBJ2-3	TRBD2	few	TGTGCCAGCAGCTCGACCCGGCGGGGGGGCACAGATACGCAGTATTTT	CASSSTRRGGTDTQYF
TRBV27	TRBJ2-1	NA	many	TGTGCCAGCAGTTGGGACGGTGACTACAATGAGCAGTTCTTC	CASSWDGDYNEQFF
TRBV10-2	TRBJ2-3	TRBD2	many	TGCGCCAGCAGTGAGTCTTTACTAGCGGGGCTCACAGATACGCAGTATTTT	CASSESLLAGLTDTQYF
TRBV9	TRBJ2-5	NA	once	TGTGCCAGCAGCGAGCGACAGGGACTTTTGGGGGAGACCCAGTACTTC	CASSERQGLLGETQYF
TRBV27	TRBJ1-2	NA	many	TGTGCCAGCAGTTTAAAGGGCTTTGGGGTTGGCTACACCTTC	CASSLKGFGVGYTF
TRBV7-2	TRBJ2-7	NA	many	TGTGCCAGCAGCTTATACCAGGGGATTTACGAGCAGTACTTC	CASSLYQGIYEQYF
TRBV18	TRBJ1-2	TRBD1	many	TGTGCCAGCTCACCACGGGAGAGCCGGGACAGGGGGCCCACTTATGGCTACACCTTC	CASSPRESRDRGPTYGYTF
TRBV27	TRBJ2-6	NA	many	TGTGCCAGCAGTCCGCAACCGACGTCTGGGGCCAACGTCCTGACTTTC	CASSPQPTSGANVLTF
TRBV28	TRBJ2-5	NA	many	TGTGCCAGCAGTTCCAGGGGCCCCGGAGAGACCCAGTACTTC	CASSSRGPGETQYF
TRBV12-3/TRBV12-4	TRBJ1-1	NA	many	TGTGCCAGCAGTTTAGAGGGGCGCGTAGTCAACACTGAAGCTTTCTTT	CASSLEGRVVNTEAFF
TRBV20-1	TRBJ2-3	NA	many	TGCAGTGCTAGATATATGGATACGCAGTATTTT	CSARYMDTQYF
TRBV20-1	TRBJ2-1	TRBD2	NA	TGCAGTGCAGCCAGGACTAGCGGGAGAAACAATGAGCAGTTCTTC	CSAARTSGRNNEQFF
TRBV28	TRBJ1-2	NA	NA	TGTGCCAGCACCCGGGACCTCTATGGCTACACCTTC	CASTRDLYGYTF
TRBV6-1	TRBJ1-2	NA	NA	TGTGCCAGCAGTGACGGACCGAAGTATACCTTC	CASSDGPKYTF
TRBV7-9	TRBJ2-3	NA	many	TGTGCCAGCAGCTTAATTCTAGAGGGGAGAGATACGCAGTATTTT	CASSLILEGRDTQYF
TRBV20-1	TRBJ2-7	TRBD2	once	TGCAGTGCTAGAGATTTTCGGACTAGCGGGAGGGCCTACGAGCAGTACTTC	CSARDFRTSGRAYEQYF
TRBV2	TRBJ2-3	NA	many	TGTGCCAGCAGCGGGGAGTTCGACACAGATACGCAGTATTTT	CASSGEFDTDTQYF
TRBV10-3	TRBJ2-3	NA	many	TGTGCCATCAGTGAACGGGCCGATGATACGCAGTATTTT	CAISERADDTQYF
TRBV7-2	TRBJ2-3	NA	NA	TGTGCCACTATACCGGGGCCTACAGATACGCAGTATTTT	CATIPGPTDTQYF
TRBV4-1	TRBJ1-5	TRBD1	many	TGTGCCAGCAGCCACAGACAGGGAGATCAGCCCCAGCATTTT	CASSHRQGDQPQHF
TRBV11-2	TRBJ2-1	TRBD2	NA	TGTGCCAGCAGGACTAGCGGGAGAGACAATGAGCAGTTCTTC	CASRTSGRDNEQFF